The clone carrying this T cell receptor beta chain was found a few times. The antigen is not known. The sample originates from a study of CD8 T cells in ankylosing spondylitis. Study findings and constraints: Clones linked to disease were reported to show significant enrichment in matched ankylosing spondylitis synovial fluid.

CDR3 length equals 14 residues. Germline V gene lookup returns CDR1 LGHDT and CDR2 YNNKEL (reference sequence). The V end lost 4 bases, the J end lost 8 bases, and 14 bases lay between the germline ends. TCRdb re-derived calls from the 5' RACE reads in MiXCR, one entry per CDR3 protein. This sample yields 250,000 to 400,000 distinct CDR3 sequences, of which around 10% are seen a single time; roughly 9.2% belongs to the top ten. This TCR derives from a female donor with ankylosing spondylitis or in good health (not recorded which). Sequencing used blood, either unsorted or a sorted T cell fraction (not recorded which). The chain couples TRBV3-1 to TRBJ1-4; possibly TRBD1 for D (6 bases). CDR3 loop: CASSPGGHGEKLFF. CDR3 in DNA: TGTGCCAGCAGCCCTGGGGGGCACGGAGAAAAACTGTTTTTT.